This T cell receptor beta chain was profiled in a study of T cells in narcolepsy. Remarks on this clone: Its specificity is not known.

Findings and caveats of the study: Healthy controls reportedly lacked the autoreactive clonotypes serially found in patients' blood. Same-patient CSF and blood CD4+ T cell clonotypes included HCRT-specific and TRIB2-specific autoreactive ones.

Sequenced by immunoSEQ multiplex PCR; TCRdb stores in-frame clones only, minus some. The sample has about 43,000 clones; around 89% are singletons. The CDR3 has 16 amino acids. Germline CDR1 is MDHEN and CDR2 is SYDVKM. V lost 7 bases and J lost 0, with 18 bases in between. This chain uses TRBV28 with TRBJ1-2; D may be TRBD1 (6 bases). The clonotype was recovered from a human donor with narcolepsy. The sequenced material came from CD45RA- memory CD4+ T cells from PBMCs. The CDR3 sequence: CASTGVGDTSNYGYTF. CDR3 nucleotide sequence: TGTGCCAGCACCGGAGTGGGGGACACGTCTAACTATGGCTACACCTTC.